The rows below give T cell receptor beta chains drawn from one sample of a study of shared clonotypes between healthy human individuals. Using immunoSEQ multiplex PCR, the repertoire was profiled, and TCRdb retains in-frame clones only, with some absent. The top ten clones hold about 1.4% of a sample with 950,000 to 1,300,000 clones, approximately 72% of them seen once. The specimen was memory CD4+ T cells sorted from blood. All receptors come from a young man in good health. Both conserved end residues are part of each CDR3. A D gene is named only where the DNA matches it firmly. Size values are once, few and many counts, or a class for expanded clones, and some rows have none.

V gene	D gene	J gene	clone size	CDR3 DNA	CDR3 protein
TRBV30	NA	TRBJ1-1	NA	TGTGCCTGGAATAGACAGGTCGGACGCACTGAAGCTTTCTTT	CAWNRQVGRTEAFF
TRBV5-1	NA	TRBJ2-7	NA	TGCGCCAGCAGCTTGGCAGACGATGGGGGGAGCCTAGCCTACGAGCAGTACTTC	CASSLADDGGSLAYEQYF
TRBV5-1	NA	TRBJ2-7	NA	TGCGCCAGCAGCTTGGCGGGTAGCTCCTACGAGCAGTACTTC	CASSLAGSSYEQYF
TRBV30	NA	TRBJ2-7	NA	TGTGCCTGGACCCAAGGGGGAAGCGTCCACGAGCAGTACTTC	CAWTQGGSVHEQYF
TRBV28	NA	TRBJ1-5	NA	TGTGCCAGCAGCCAAGTCCAAGGGATAGGGTATAGCAATCAGCCCCAGCATTTT	CASSQVQGIGYSNQPQHF
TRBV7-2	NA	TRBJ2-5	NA	TGTGCCAGCAGCTTAGGTGGGGTCCAGGAGACCCAGTACTTC	CASSLGGVQETQYF
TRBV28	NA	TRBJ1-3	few	TGTGCCAGCAGTCCCGTTAGCTCTGGAAACACCATATATTTT	CASSPVSSGNTIYF
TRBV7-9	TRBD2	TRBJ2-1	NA	TGTGCCAGCAGCCCATCGGGCGGGAGGGGTTACAATGAGCAGTTCTTC	CASSPSGGRGYNEQFF
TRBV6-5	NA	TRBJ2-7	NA	TGTGCCAGCGCCCGCCGGGGTAGTGGCTCCTACGAGCAGTACTTC	CASARRGSGSYEQYF
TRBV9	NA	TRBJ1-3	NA	TGTGCCAGCAGCTCCCTCATGGGAGGGAGCGCCGGAAACACCATATATTTT	CASSSLMGGSAGNTIYF
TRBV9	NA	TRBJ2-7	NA	TGTGCCAGCAGCGTAGACGGGAGCTCCTACGAGCAGTACTTC	CASSVDGSSYEQYF
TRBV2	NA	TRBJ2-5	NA	TGTGCCAGCAGGGTTTGGGAGACCCAGTACTTC	CASRVWETQYF
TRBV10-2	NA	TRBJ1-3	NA	TGCGCCAGCAGTGAATACACGAGCTCTGGAAACACCATATATTTT	CASSEYTSSGNTIYF
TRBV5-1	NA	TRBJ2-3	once	TGCGCCAGCAGCTTGGCAGGGGTGGACGCAGATACGCAGTATTTT	CASSLAGVDADTQYF
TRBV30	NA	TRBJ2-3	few	TGTGCCTGGAGTCCCACCCCCACAGATACGCAGTATTTT	CAWSPTPTDTQYF
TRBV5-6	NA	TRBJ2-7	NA	TGTGCCAGCAACACCGGGACTCGGAGCTCCTACGAGCAGTACTTC	CASNTGTRSSYEQYF
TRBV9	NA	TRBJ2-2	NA	TGTGCCAGCAGCGTAAACCACCGGGACATCGACACCGGGGAGCTGTTTTTT	CASSVNHRDIDTGELFF
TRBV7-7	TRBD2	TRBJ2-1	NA	TGTGCTAGCAGCCGCAATTTAGGACTAGCGGGAGACAATGAGCAGTTCTTC	CASSRNLGLAGDNEQFF
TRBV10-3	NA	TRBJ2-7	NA	TGTGCCATCAAGGCGGTCTCGGGTCACGAGCAGTACTTC	CAIKAVSGHEQYF
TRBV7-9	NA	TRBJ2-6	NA	TGTGCCAGCAGCTTCTCCGGGGGCTCTGGGGCCAACGTCCTGACTTTC	CASSFSGGSGANVLTF
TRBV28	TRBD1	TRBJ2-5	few	TGTGCCAGCAGATCCGGACAGGGTTTGTGGGAGACCCAGTACTTC	CASRSGQGLWETQYF
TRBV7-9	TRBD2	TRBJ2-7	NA	TGTGCCAGCAGCCTAGCGGGAGTTGTGTACGAGCAGTACTTC	CASSLAGVVYEQYF
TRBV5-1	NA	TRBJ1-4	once	TGCGCCAGCAGCCTTGGGGGGGCTCGTGAAAAACTGTTTTTT	CASSLGGAREKLFF
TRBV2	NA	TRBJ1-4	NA	TGTGCCAGCAGGGAACGGTGGCTTGCAACTAATGAAAAACTGTTTTTT	CASRERWLATNEKLFF
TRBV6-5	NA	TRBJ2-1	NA	TGTGCCAGCAGTTTTGACTCGGGGGAGCAGTTCTTC	CASSFDSGEQFF
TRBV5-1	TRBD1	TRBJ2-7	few	TGCGCCAGCAGCTTGGCCACAGGGGGCTACGAGCAGTACTTC	CASSLATGGYEQYF
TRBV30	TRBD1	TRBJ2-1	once	TGTGCCTGGAAGGGGACAGGGGGCGTTGAGCAGTTCTTC	CAWKGTGGVEQFF
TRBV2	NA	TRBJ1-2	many	TGTGCCAGCAGTGAGGTACCTTACGGCTACACCTTC	CASSEVPYGYTF
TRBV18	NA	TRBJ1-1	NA	TGTGCCAGCTCAGGGTTCGGGGGACAGAACACTGAAGCTTTCTTT	CASSGFGGQNTEAFF
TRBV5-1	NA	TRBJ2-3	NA	TGCGCCAGCAGGCCCGGGGGGCGCGCAGATACGCAGTATTTT	CASRPGGRADTQYF
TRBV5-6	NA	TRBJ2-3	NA	TGTGCCAGCAGCCCCCGGGTTGCGTACACAGATACGCAGTATTTT	CASSPRVAYTDTQYF
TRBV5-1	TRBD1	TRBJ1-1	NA	TGCGCCAGCAGCTTGTCTGGACAGGGAGGGCGTAGGGCTGAAGCTTTCTTT	CASSLSGQGGRRAEAFF
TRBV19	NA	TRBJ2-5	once	TGTGCCAGTAGGTCTATCGGGGGCCAAGAGACCCAGTACTTC	CASRSIGGQETQYF
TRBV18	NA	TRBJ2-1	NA	TGTGCCAGCTCACTATGGGAGGAGGGCTTGGATGAGCAGTTCTTC	CASSLWEEGLDEQFF
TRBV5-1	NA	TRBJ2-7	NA	TGCGCCAGCAGCGCGGCCGGGACGGGGGACTACGAGCAGTACTTC	CASSAAGTGDYEQYF
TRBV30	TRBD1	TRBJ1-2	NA	TGTGCCTGGCAAGAACAGGGGGCGCGAGGCTACACCTTC	CAWQEQGARGYTF
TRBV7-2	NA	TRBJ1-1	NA	TGTGCCAGCAGCCCCTCCAAAGATCGGACTGAAGCTTTCTTT	CASSPSKDRTEAFF
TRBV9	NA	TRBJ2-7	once	TGTGCCAGCAGCCAAACTTCACTAGGTAACTACGAGCAGTACTTC	CASSQTSLGNYEQYF
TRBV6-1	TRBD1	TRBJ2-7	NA	TGTGCCAGCAGTGAAGCGCGAGGGACAGGGACCTACGAGCAGTACTTC	CASSEARGTGTYEQYF
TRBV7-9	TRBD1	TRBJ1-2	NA	TGTGCCAGCAGCAGACCGGGACAGGGAAATCCCAGCTACACCTTC	CASSRPGQGNPSYTF
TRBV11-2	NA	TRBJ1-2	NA	TGTGCCAGCAGCTTAGAAGGCGACCGCGGCTACACCTTC	CASSLEGDRGYTF
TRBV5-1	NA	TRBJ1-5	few	TGCGCCAGCAGCTTGGACAATTATAGCAATCAGCCCCAGCATTTT	CASSLDNYSNQPQHF
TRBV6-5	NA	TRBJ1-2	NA	TGTGCCAGCAGACCGGGACACGGTTCTAACTATGGCTACACCTTC	CASRPGHGSNYGYTF
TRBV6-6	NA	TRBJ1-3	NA	TGTGCCAGCAGTAAAGGATCCTCTGGAAACACCATATATTTT	CASSKGSSGNTIYF
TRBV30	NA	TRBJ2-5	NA	TGTGCCTGGAATCTGGGGGGATATGGAACCCAGTACTTC	CAWNLGGYGTQYF
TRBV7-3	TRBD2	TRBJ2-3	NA	TGTGCCAGCAGCGTCGGTAGCGGGGCCGGCACAGATACGCAGTATTTT	CASSVGSGAGTDTQYF
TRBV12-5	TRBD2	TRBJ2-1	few	TGTGCTAGTGGTTTGCCGACTTTAGCGGGAGCCTACAATGAGCAGTTCTTC	CASGLPTLAGAYNEQFF
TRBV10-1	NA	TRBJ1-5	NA	TGCGCCAGCAGTGAGTCTCCCAACCAGCCCCAGCATTTT	CASSESPNQPQHF